This TCR beta chain comes out of a study of blood T cell repertoires in COVID-19 (dated by TCRdb to 2020 to 2022). Context from the whole study: Collaborator samples came from the United States, Italy and Spain and covered acute and convalescent phases of COVID-19. The material from the prospective study consisted of cDNA or gDNA derived from T cells, B-cell-depleted T cells, or PBMCs. Subjects who had been exposed to COVID-19, were actively infected with it, or had recovered from it provided the deeply sampled blood TCRbeta repertoires that made up the dataset. A freely available public database, intended as a resource for researchers studying the immune response to SARS-CoV-2, is where the repertoires were released. The samples were drawn from the first 160 participants of the ongoing ImmuneRACE study and from 950 to 1,500 subjects provided by 6 global collaborators. Sample metadata almost always included a de-identified subject ID, COVID-19 status, age in years and sex. Where HLA class I and class II types were available, the types were taken from metadata supplied by the sample provider, not from assay-based typing. Points the paper makes about the study in general: How much clinical and demographic metadata was included differed by source and by participant, and the metadata was provided uncurated.

The CDR3, from cysteine to phenylalanine, totals 15 residues. Only the CDR3 part of the read is kept: 45 bases, read in frame from the first base. CDR1 and CDR2, looked up from the germline V gene, are MNHEY and SVGAGI. Unmatched junction bases come to 4, with V trimmed by 6 bases and J by 2 bases. Each collaborating institution followed its own protocols to collect whole blood in K2EDTA tubes. For TCRbeta analysis, collaborator samples were shipped as frozen whole blood, as isolated PBMCs, or as DNA extracted from either sample type. As to this clone: This clone's antigen is unknown. Qualities for individual bases were not recorded, and no much larger clone is one base off.

TCRbeta CDR3 regions were amplified from genomic DNA by means of the immunoSEQ Assay, a bias-controlled multiplex PCR. The authors' analysis ran thus. Nucleated cell counts per sample were estimated from amplification of reference gene primers within the assay. To quantify the absolute abundance of each unique TCRbeta CDR3 rearrangement, sequence reads were collapsed and filtered. For each sample, productive Simpson clonality was calculated as the square root of Simpson's diversity index across productive rearrangements. Sourced from immuneACCESS, this table was stored by TCRdb with only in-frame sequences that have V and J called. A share of the clones is absent; for the studies checked, an unresolved V gene accounts for under half, and the remainder has no known explanation. Clone size and the V and J calls come from that table; the DNA yielded D and trimming. The table for this sample lists 63,000 or so clones; roughly 82% of them were counted only once. More than 15% of the sample lies in the top ten.

The V and J segments used are TRBV6-5 and TRBJ2-6; 7 bases in between match TRBD1. The source of this sequence is an elderly man with active COVID-19. Sequenced sample: peripheral blood. The CDR3 region reads CASRTGTAGANVLTF. The DNA sequence is as follows: TGTGCCAGCAGGACAGGGACAGCTGGGGCCAACGTCCTGACTTTC.